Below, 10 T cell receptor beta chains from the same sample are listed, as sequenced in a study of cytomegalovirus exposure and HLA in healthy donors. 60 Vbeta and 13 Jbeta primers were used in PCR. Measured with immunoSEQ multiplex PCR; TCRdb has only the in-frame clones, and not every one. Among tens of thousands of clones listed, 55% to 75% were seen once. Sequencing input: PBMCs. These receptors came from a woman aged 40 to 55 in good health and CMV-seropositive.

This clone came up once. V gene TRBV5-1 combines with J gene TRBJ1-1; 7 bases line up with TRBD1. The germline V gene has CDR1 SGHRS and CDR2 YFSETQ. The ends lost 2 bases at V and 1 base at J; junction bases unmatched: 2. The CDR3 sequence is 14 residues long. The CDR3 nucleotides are TGCGCCAGCAGCTTAAGACAGGGGAACACTGAAGCTTTCTTT. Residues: CASSLRQGNTEAFF.

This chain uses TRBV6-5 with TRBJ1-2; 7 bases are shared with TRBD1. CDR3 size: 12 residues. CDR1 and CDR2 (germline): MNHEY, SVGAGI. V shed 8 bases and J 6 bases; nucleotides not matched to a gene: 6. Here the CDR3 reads CASRGDRDGYTF. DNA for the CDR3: TGTGCCAGCCGGGGCGACAGGGATGGCTACACCTTC.

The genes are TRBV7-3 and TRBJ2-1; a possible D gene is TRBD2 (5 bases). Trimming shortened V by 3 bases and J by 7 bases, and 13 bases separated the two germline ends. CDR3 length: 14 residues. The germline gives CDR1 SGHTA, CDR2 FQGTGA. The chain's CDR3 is CASSFRSGVNEQFF. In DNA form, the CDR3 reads TGTGCCAGCAGCTTTCGTTCCGGGGTGAATGAGCAGTTCTTC.

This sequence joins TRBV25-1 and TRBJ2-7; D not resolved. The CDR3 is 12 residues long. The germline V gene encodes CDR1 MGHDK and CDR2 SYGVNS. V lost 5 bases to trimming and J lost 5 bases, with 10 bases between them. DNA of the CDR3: TGTGCCAGCAGTCGGGTTGGCGACGAGCAGTACTTC. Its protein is CASSRVGDEQYF.

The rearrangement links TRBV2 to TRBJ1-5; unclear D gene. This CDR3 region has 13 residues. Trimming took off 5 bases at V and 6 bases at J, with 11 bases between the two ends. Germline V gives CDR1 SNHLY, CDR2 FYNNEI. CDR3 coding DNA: TGTGCCAGCAGTACAGTAGGTGGTCAGCCCCAGCATTTT. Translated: CASSTVGGQPQHF.

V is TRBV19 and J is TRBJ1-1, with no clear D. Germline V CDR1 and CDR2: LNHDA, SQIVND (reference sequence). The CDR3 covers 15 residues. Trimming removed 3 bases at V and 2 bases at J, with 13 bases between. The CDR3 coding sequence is TGTGCCAGTAGTATCTTCGGAGCCAGTAACACTGAAGCTTTCTTT. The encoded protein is CASSIFGASNTEAFF.

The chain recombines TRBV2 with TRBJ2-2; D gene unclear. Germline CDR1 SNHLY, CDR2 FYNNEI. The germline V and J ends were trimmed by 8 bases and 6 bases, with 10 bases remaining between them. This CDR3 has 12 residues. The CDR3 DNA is TGTGCCAGCTCAGGATTGGCCGGGGAGCTGTTTTTT. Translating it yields CASSGLAGELFF.

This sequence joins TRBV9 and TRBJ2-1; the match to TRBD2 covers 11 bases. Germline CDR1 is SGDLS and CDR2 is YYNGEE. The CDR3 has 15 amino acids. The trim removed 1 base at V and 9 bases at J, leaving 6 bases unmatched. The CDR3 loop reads CASSVLSGGAAEQFF. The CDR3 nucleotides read TGTGCCAGCAGCGTACTTAGCGGGGGGGCCGCTGAGCAGTTCTTC. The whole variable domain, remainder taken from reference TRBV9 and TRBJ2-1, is DSGVTQTPKHLITATGQRVTLRCSPRSGDLSVYWYQQSLDQGLQFLIQYYNGEERAKGNILERFSAQQFPDLHSELNLSSLELGDSALYFCASSVLSGGAAEQFFGPGTRLTVL.

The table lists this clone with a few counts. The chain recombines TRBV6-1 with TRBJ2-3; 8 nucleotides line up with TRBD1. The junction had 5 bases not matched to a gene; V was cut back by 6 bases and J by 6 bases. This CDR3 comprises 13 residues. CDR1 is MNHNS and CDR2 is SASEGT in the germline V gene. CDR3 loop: CASRPGGSDTQYF. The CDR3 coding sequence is TGTGCCAGCAGACCAGGGGGCTCGGATACGCAGTATTTT.

The DNA of the CDR3 is TGTGCCAGCAGCCCTCTGACAGCTTACAATGAGCAGTTCTTC. Translating gives CASSPLTAYNEQFF. The V call is TRBV5-6, the J call TRBJ2-1, with D perhaps TRBD1 (5 bases). V dropped 4 bases and J dropped 4 bases, with 12 bases sitting between them. The CDR3 loop spans 14 amino acids. Germline lookup yields CDR1 SGHDT and CDR2 YYEEEE.